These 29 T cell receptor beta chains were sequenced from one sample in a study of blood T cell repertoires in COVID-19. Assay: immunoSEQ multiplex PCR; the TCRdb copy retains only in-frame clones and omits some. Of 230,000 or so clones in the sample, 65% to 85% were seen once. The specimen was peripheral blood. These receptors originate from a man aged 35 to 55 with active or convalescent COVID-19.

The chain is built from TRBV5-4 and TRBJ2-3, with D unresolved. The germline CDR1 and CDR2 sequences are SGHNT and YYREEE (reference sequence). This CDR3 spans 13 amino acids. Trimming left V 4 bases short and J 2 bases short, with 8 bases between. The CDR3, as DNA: TGTGCCAGCAGCCGGAGCTCCACAGATACGCAGTATTTT. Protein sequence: CASSRSSTDTQYF.

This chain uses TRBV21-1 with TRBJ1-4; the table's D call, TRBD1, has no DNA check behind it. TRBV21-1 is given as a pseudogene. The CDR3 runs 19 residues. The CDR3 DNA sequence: TGTGCCAGCAGCAAAGAAGGACATAGTTTACAGGGCCCTAATGAAAAACTGTTTTTT. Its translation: CASSKEGHSLQGPNEKLFF.

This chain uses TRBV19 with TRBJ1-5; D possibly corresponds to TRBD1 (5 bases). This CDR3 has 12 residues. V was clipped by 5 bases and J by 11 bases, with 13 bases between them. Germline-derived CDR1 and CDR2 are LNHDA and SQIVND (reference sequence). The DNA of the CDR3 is TGTGCCAGTAGTCGTATTGGGGCGGCCCAGCATTTT. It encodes CASSRIGAAQHF.

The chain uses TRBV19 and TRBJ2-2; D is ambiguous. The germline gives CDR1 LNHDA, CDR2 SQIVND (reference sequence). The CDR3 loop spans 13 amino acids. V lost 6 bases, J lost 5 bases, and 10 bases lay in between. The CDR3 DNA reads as TGTGCCAGTAGGGCAGGTGGGACCGGGGAGCTGTTTTTT. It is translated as CASRAGGTGELFF.

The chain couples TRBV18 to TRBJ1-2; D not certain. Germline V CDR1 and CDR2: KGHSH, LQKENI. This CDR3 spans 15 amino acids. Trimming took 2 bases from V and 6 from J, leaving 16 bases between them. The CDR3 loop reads CASSPAEGRGNGYTF. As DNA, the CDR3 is TGTGCCAGCTCACCAGCCGAGGGCCGGGGAAATGGCTACACCTTC.

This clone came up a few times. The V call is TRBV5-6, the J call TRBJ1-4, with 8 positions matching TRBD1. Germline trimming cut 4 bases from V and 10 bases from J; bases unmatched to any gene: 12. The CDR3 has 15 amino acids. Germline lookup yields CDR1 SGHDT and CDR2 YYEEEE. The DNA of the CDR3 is TGTGCCAGCAGCCGACCCGGGACAGGCGGCGGAAAACTGTTTTTT. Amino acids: CASSRPGTGGGKLFF.

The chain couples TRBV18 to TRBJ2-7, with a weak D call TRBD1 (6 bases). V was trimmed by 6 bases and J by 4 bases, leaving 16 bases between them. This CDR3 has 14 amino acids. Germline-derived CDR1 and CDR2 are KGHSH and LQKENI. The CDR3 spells CASSLAQGSYEQYF. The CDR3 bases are TGTGCCAGCTCCCTTGCTCAGGGGTCTTACGAGCAGTACTTC.

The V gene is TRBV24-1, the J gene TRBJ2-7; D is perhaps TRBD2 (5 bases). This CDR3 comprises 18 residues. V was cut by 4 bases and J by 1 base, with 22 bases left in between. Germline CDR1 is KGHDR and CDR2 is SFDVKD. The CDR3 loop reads CATSDSSNIHRGSYEQYF. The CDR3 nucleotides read TGTGCCACCAGTGACTCCTCAAACATTCATCGCGGGTCCTACGAGCAGTACTTC.

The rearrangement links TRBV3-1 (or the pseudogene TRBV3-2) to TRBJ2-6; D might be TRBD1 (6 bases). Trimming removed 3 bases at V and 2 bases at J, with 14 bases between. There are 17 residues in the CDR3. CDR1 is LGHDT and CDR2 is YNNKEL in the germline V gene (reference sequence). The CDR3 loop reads CASSQAGVAPGANVLTF. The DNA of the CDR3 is TGTGCCAGCAGCCAGGCAGGGGTCGCCCCTGGGGCCAACGTCCTGACTTTC.

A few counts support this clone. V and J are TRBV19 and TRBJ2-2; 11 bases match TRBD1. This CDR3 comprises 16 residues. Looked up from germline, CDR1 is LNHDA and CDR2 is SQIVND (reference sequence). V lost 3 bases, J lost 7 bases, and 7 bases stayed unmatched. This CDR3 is CASSMGTGGKHGELFF. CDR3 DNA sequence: TGTGCCAGTAGTATGGGGACAGGGGGTAAACACGGGGAGCTGTTTTTT.

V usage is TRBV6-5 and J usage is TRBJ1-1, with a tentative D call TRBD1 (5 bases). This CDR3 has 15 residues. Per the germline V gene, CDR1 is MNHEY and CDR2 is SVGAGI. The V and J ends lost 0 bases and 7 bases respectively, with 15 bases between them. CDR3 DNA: TGTGCCAGCAGTTACTCACCGGGCCGAAGGGGTGAAGCTTTCTTT. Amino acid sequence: CASSYSPGRRGEAFF.

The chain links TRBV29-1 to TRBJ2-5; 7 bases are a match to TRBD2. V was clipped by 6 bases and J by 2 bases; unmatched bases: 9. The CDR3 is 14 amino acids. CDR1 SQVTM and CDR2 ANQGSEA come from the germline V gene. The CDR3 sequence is CSVKLPGLQETQYF. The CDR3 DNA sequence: TGCAGCGTCAAACTTCCGGGACTACAAGAGACCCAGTACTTC. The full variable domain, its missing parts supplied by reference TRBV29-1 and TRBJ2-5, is SAVISQKPSRDICQRGTSLTIQCQVDSQVTMMFWYRQQPGQSLTLIATANQGSEATYESGFVIDKFPISRPNLTFSTLTVSNMSPEDSSIYLCSVKLPGLQETQYFGPGTRLLVL.

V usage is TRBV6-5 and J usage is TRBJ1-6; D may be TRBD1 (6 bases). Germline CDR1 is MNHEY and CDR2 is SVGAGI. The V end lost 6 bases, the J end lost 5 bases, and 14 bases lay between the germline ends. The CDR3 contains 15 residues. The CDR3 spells CASRRVRTDNSPLHF. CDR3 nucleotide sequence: TGTGCCAGCAGGAGGGTGAGGACAGATAATTCACCCCTCCACTTT.

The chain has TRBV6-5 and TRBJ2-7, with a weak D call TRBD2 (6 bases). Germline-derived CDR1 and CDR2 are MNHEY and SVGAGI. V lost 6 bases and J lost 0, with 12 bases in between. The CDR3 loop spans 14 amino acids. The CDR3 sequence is CASSPVADSYEQYF. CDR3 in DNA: TGTGCCAGCAGCCCAGTAGCGGACTCCTACGAGCAGTACTTC.

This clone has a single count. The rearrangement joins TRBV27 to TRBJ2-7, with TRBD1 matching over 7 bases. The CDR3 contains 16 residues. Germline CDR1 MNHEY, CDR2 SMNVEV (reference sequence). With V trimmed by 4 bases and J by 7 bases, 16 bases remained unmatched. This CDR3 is CASSSVNRGPLGEQYF. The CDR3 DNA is TGTGCCAGCAGTTCAGTTAACAGGGGCCCCCTCGGGGAGCAGTACTTC.

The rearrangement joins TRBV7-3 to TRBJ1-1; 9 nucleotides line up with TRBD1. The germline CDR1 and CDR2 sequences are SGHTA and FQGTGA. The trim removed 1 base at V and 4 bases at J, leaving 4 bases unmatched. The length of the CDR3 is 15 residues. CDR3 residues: CASSLRADRGTEAFF. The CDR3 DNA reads TGTGCCAGCAGCTTAAGGGCGGACAGGGGCACTGAAGCTTTCTTT.

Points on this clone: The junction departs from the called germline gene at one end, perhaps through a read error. The CDR3 reads CASSSRLADSSYNEQFF. CDR3 sequence (DNA): TGTGCTAGCAGCTCTCGACTAGCCGATAGCTCCTACAATGAGCAGTTCTTC. The rearrangement links TRBV7-7 to TRBJ2-1; 7 nucleotides agree with TRBD2. Per the germline V gene, CDR1 is SSHAT and CDR2 is FNYEAQ (reference sequence). The CDR3 runs to 17 residues.

CDR3 region: CASSPTGRFNQPQHF. The CDR3 nucleotides are TGTGCCAGCTCACCGACAGGACGGTTTAATCAGCCCCAGCATTTT. J is TRBJ1-5 and V is TRBV18; TRBD1 might be the D (6 bases). CDR3 length: 15 residues. Germline assignment: CDR1 KGHSH and CDR2 LQKENI. Trimming took 3 bases from V and 4 from J, leaving 13 bases between them.

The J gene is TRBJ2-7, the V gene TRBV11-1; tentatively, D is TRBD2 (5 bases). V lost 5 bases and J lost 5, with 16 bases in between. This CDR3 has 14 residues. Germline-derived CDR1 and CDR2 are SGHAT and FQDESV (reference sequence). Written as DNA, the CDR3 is TGTGCCAGCAGCCCTCCCTTCGGGGTAGACGAGCAGTACTTC. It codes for CASSPPFGVDEQYF.

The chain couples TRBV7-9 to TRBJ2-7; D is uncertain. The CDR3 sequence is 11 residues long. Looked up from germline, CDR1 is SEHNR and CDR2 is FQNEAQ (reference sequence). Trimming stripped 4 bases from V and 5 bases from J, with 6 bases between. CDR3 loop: CASSSTDEQYF. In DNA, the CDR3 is TGTGCCAGCAGCTCAACTGACGAGCAGTACTTC. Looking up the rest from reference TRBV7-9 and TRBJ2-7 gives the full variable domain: DTGVSQNPRHKITKRGQNVTFRCDPISEHNRLYWYRQTLGQGPEFLTYFQNEAQLEKSRLLSDRFSAERPKGSFSTLEIQRTEQGDSAMYLCASSSTDEQYFGPGTRLTVT.

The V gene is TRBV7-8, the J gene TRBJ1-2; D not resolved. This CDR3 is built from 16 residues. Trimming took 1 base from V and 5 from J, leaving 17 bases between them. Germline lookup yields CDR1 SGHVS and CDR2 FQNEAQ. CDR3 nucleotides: TGTGCCAGCAGCTTAGGAGGAGCGGTAAACCGATATGGCTACACCTTC. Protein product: CASSLGGAVNRYGYTF.

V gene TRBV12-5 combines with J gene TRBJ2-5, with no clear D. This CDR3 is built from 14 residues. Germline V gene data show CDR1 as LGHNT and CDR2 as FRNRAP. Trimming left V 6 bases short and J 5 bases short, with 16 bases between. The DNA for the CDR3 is TGTGCTAGTGGCCCCAATTCGTTAGTGGAGACCCAGTACTTC. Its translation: CASGPNSLVETQYF. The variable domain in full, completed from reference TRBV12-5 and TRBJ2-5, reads DARVTQTPRHKVTEMGQEVTMRCQPILGHNTVFWYRQTMMQGLELLAYFRNRAPLDDSGMPKDRFSAEMPDATLATLKIQPSEPRDSAVYFCASGPNSLVETQYFGPGTRLLVL.

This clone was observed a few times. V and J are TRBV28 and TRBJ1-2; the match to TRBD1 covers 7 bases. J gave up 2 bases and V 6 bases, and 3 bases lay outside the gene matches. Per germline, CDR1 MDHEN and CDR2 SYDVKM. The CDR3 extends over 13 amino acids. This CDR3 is CASRRTGNYGYTF. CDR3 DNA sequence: TGTGCCAGCAGACGGACAGGCAACTATGGCTACACCTTC.

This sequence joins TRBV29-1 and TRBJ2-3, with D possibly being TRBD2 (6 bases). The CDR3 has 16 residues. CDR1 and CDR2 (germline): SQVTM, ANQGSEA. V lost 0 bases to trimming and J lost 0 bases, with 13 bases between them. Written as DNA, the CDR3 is TGCAGCGTTGAAGATCGCCTAGCGATGAGCACAGATACGCAGTATTTT. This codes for CSVEDRLAMSTDTQYF.

The CDR3 coding sequence is TGTGCCTGGAGCCAAGGACAGCTTAGCAATCAGCCCCAGCATTTT. Translating it yields CAWSQGQLSNQPQHF. This sequence joins TRBV30 and TRBJ1-5, with TRBD1 as a possible D gene (6 bases). There are 15 residues in the CDR3. Between the trimmed V and J ends, which lost 3 bases and 0 bases, there was a span of 12 bases. Germline V CDR1 and CDR2: GTSNPN, SVGIG (reference sequence).

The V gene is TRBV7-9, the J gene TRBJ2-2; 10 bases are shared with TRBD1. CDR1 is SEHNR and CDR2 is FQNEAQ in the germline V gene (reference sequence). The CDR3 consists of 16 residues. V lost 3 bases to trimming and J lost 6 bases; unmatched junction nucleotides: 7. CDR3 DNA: TGTGCCAGCAGCTTTCTCCGGGACAGGGGTGCCGGGGAGCTGTTTTTT. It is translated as CASSFLRDRGAGELFF.

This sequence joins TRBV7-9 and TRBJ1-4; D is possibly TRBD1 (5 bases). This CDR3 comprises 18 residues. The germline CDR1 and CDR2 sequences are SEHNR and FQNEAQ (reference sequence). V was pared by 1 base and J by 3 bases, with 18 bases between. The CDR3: CASSLVVIGEYSNEKLFF. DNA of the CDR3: TGTGCCAGCAGCTTAGTTGTAATAGGGGAATATTCTAATGAAAAACTGTTTTTT.

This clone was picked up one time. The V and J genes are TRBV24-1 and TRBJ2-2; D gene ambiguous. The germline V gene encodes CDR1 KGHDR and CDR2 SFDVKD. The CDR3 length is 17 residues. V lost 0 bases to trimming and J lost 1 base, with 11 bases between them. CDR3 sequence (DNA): TGTGCCACCAGTGATTTGATAGAGCCCCAGAACACCGGGGAGCTGTTTTTT. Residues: CATSDLIEPQNTGELFF.

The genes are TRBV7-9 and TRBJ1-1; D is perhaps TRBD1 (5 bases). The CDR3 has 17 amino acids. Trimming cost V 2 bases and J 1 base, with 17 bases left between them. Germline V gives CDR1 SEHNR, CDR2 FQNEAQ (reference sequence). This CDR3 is CASSLSAGVMGNTEAFF. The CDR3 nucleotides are TGTGCCAGCAGCTTATCAGCGGGGGTGATGGGGAACACTGAAGCTTTCTTT.